A selection of T cell receptor beta chains follows, all from one sample in a study of healthy donors' naive CD4 and CD8 T cells. TCRdb itself ran the reads through MiXCR, one entry per CDR3 protein. Found here are 200,000 or so distinct CDR3 sequences, over 60% of them singletons; the top ten hold 2% to 2.5%. The material sequenced was naive CD4+ and CD8+ T cells sorted from blood, pooled from several donors. These TCRs come from a pool of human donors in good health; the sample pools cells from several healthy donors. CDR3s include the opening cysteine and the closing phenylalanine or tryptophan. D genes are given only for firm matches. Clone size is stated in some rows and not others, as once, few, many or a class when expanded.

abundance,d_gene,j_gene,v_gene,CDR3nt,CDR3aa
once,TRBD2,TRBJ2-3,TRBV24-1,TGTGCCACCAGTGACCCTGGACTAGCGGGGGACACAGATACGCAGTATTTT,CATSDPGLAGDTDTQYF
.,.,TRBJ2-7,TRBV19,TGTGCCAGTAGTAACTTTGGGACCCTCTACGAGCAGTACTTC,CASSNFGTLYEQYF
.,TRBD1,TRBJ1-1,TRBV20-1,TGCAGTGCAGTATACAGGGGAGACACTGAAGCTTTCTTT,CSAVYRGDTEAFF
.,TRBD2,TRBJ2-7,TRBV6-5,TGTGCCAGCAGTTCCCCGGGACTACTTTACGAGCAGTACTTC,CASSSPGLLYEQYF
.,TRBD1,TRBJ1-1,TRBV6-5,TGTGCCAGCAGTTACACACAGGGGATCGAAGCTTTCTTT,CASSYTQGIEAFF
few,TRBD1,TRBJ1-1,TRBV12-3/TRBV12-4,TGTGCCAGCAGTGGGACAGGGGACACTGAAGCTTTCTTT,CASSGTGDTEAFF
once,.,TRBJ1-1,TRBV10-3,TGTGCCATCAGTGGACCTGCGGGCACTGAAGCTTTCTTT,CAISGPAGTEAFF
.,.,TRBJ1-1,TRBV7-9,TGTGCCAGCAGCTTACTGGATCCCGGGAACACTGAAGCTTTCTTT,CASSLLDPGNTEAFF
.,TRBD1,TRBJ1-1,TRBV20-1,TGCAGTGCTAGACCCCGGGGACAGGGGGACGCTGAAGCTTTCTTT,CSARPRGQGDAEAFF
.,.,TRBJ2-5,TRBV19,TGTGCCAGTAGTCCGTGGGGAGGAATCAGCCAAGAGACCCAGTACTTC,CASSPWGGISQETQYF
.,TRBD2,TRBJ2-7,TRBV2,TGTGCCACCAAGGCAACTAGCGGGGGCTACGAGCAGTACTTC,CATKATSGGYEQYF
once,TRBD1,TRBJ2-4,TRBV20-1,TGCAGTGCAGAAGACAGGGGAATGGTCATTCAGTACTTC,CSAEDRGMVIQYF
.,.,TRBJ1-2,TRBV5-1,TGCGCCAGCAGCCGGGATGGCATCTCGGGCTATGGCTACACCTTC,CASSRDGISGYGYTF
.,.,TRBJ1-1,TRBV12-3/TRBV12-4,TGTGCCAGCAGCCCAGGTGCGCGGCTTGAAGCTTTCTTT,CASSPGARLEAFF
few,.,TRBJ2-3,TRBV29-1,TGCAGCGTTCTCTACACAGATACGCAGTATTTT,CSVLYTDTQYF
.,.,TRBJ2-5,TRBV19,TGTGCCAGTAGTGCTCTACCCCAAGAGACCCAGTATTTC,CASSALPQETQYF
few,.,TRBJ1-1,TRBV29-1,TGCAGCGTCACAGCGAACACTGAAGCTTTCTTT,CSVTANTEAFF
.,.,TRBJ1-2,TRBV10-3,TGTGCCATCAGTGAGTCGATTGCCCATGGCTACACCTTC,CAISESIAHGYTF
.,.,TRBJ1-1,TRBV19,TGTGCCAGTAGTCCTCACTCCCAATTGAACACTGAAGCTTTCTTT,CASSPHSQLNTEAFF
.,TRBD1,TRBJ2-7,TRBV29-1,TGCAGCGTGCTGGACAGGTTGACCTACGAGCAGTACTTC,CSVLDRLTYEQYF
.,TRBD1,TRBJ1-2,TRBV29-1,TGCAGCGTAGCAGGGGGCGCCTCGGATGGCTACACCTTC,CSVAGGASDGYTF
.,.,TRBJ2-1,TRBV4-3,TGCGCCAGCAGCCAAGATACGGTGGCAGCCATTACGTCCTACAATGAGCAGTTCTTC,CASSQDTVAAITSYNEQFF
.,.,TRBJ2-7,TRBV12-3/TRBV12-4,TGTGCCAGCAGTTTCGGCGCCAGATCCTACGAGCAGTACTTC,CASSFGARSYEQYF
.,.,TRBJ2-6,TRBV6-4,TGTGCCAGCGCTGACGGTTCCGTCCTGACTTTC,CASADGSVLTF
once,TRBD1,TRBJ2-1,TRBV6-5,TGTGCCAGCAGTTACTATATGGGACAGGGACACAATGAGCAGTTCTTC,CASSYYMGQGHNEQFF
.,.,TRBJ2-1,TRBV12-3/TRBV12-4,TGTGCCAGCAGTCCGGGAGAGTTGGTCTACAATGAGCAGTTCTTC,CASSPGELVYNEQFF
.,TRBD2,TRBJ2-7,TRBV6-5,TGTGCCAGCAGTTACTCCTCCGGGACTACATTCTACGAGCAGTACTTC,CASSYSSGTTFYEQYF